This T cell receptor beta chain was recovered during a study of beta chain features in type 1 diabetes. This clone has only a few counts. Antigen: not known. CD45RO/CCR7/CD25/CD127/CD95/CD27 separated CD4+ naive, central memory, regulatory and stem cell-like memory cells by sorting. Reverse transcribing all isolated RNA meant expressed TCRB transcripts were sequenced. Clones were sequenced by immunoSEQ multiplex PCR, and TCRdb holds only the in-frame ones, with some missing. The sample lists about 740,000 clones, around an eighth seen once, with approximately 0.022% in the top ten. The CDR3 is 12 residues long. Germline CDR1 reads SQVTM; CDR2 reads ANQGSEA. Study-level points and caveats: Moderate but significant shortening of TCRB CDR3s was recorded in all four CD4+ subsets from Type 1 diabetes patients. PCR could preferentially amplify shorter templates, alike in patients and controls.

The rearrangement uses TRBV29-1 and TRBJ2-5, with TRBD1 as a possible D gene (5 bases). The sequenced material came from naive CD4+ T cells from blood. The sequence was collected from a man younger than 35 with type 1 diabetes. CDR3 in amino acids: CSLQGSEETQYF. For the CDR3, the DNA is TGCAGTCTTCAGGGTTCAGAAGAGACCCAGTACTTC.